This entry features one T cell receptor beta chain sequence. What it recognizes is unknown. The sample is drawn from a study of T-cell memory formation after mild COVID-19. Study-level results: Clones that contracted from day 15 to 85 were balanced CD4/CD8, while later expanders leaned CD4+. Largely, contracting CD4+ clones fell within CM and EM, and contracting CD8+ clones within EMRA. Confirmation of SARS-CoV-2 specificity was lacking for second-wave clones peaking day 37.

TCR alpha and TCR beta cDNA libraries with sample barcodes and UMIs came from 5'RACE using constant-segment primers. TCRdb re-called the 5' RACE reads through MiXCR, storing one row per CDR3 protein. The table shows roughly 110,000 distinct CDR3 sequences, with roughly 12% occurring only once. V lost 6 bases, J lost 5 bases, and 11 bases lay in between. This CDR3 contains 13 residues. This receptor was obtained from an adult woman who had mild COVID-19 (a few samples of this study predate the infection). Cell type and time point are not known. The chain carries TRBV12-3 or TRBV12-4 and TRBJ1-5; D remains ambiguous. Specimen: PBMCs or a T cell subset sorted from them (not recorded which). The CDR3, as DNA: TGTGCCAGCAGCTTTCTGGGCCATCAGCCCCAGCATTTT. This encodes CASSFLGHQPQHF.